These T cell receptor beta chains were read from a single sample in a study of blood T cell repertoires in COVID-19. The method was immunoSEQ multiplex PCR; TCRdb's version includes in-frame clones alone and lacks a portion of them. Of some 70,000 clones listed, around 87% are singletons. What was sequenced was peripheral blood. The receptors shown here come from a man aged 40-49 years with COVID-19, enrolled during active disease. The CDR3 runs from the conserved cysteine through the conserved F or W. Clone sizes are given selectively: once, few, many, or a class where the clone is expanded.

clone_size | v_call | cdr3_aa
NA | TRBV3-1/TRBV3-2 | CASSPRTGPNEQFF
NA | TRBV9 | CASSQLSVYEQYF
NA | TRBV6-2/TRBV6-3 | CASSLFTSGGYNEQFF
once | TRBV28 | CASSQPQGDYGYTF
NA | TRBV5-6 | CASSLHYGYTF
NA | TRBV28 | CASSRDRYNSPLHF
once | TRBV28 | CASSGDRERPQHF
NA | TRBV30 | CAWTNLAGGPETQYF
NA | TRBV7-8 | CASSGRDGELFF
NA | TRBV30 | CAWGDSSNQPQHF
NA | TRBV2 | CASREQGADNYGYTF
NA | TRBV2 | CASVVRGYEQYF
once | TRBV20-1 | CSASGGTYEQYF
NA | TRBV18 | CASSPLGQGPTHEQYF
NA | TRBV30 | CAWSLTGLNTEAFF
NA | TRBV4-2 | CASSLNFPSTEAFF